Presented here are 31 T cell receptor beta chains from one specimen sequenced in a study of T cell changes during pregnancy in multiple sclerosis. TCRdb keeps only in-frame clones here, not all; method: immunoSEQ multiplex PCR. The sample contains about 69,000 clones, almost 95% of which appear only once. Source: peripheral blood, taken in the third trimester of pregnancy. The receptors derive from a female donor in good health, enrolled as a control in a pregnancy study.

This chain links TRBV5-1 with TRBJ2-5, with TRBD2 matching over 13 bases. There are 19 residues in the CDR3. The ends lost 0 bases at V and 5 bases at J; junction bases unmatched: 13. Germline CDR1 SGHRS, CDR2 YFSETQ. CDR3 sequence: CASSLVRTSGGRTGETQYF. CDR3 sequence (DNA): TGCGCCAGCAGCTTGGTGCGGACTAGCGGGGGCAGGACCGGGGAGACCCAGTACTTC.

CDR3 amino acids: CASSAARGGNQPQHF. In nucleotides, the CDR3 is TGTGCCAGCAGTGCCGCCAGGGGCGGTAATCAGCCCCAGCATTTT. The gene calls are TRBV28 and TRBJ1-5; D might be TRBD1 (6 bases). V gave up 5 bases and J gave up 4 bases, with 15 bases separating them. The CDR3 runs to 15 residues. From germline, CDR1 is MDHEN and CDR2 SYDVKM.

The table lists this clone with a few counts. V usage is TRBV10-3 and J usage is TRBJ1-1; TRBD1 matches 7 bases. V gave up 6 bases and J gave up 5 bases; unmatched junction bases: 9. Germline CDR1 and CDR2: ENHRY and SYGVKD. There are 14 residues in the CDR3. CDR3 loop: CAIRRDLTGTEAFF. The CDR3 DNA reads TGTGCCATCAGGAGGGACTTGACAGGGACTGAAGCTTTCTTT.

This rearrangement joins TRBV5-1 to TRBJ2-7; 8 positions agree with TRBD2. V was pared by 4 bases and J by 6 bases, with 18 bases of the junction left unmatched. There are 17 residues in the CDR3. The V gene's germline CDR1 is SGHRS and CDR2 YFSETQ. The CDR3 bases are TGCGCCAGCAGCCCCGGGGAGGGAAGCGGGAGATGGTTCGAGCAGTACTTC. Its translation is CASSPGEGSGRWFEQYF.

This clone was detected only once. The V and J genes are TRBV29-1 and TRBJ2-5; D possibly corresponds to TRBD2 (6 bases). V shed 3 bases and J shed 5 bases, with 13 bases lying between them. Per the germline V gene, CDR1 is SQVTM and CDR2 is ANQGSEA. The CDR3 covers 13 residues. DNA for the CDR3: TGCAGCGTTGAGGCGGAGGCGGGGGAGACCCAGTACTTC. The encoded protein is CSVEAEAGETQYF.

The chain combines TRBV19 with TRBJ1-3, with D possibly TRBD1 on 6 matching bases. CDR1 and CDR2 (germline): LNHDA, SQIVND (reference sequence). Trimming pared 7 bases from V and 4 bases from J, leaving 14 bases between. The CDR3 totals 14 residues. The CDR3 bases are TGTGCCAGTATGACAAGCACAGGGGGAAACACCATATATTTT. It codes for CASMTSTGGNTIYF.

The CDR3 is CASSQDHRATNEKLFF. CDR3 in DNA: TGCGCCAGCAGCCAAGATCACAGAGCAACTAATGAAAAACTGTTTTTT. The V and J genes are TRBV4-1 and TRBJ1-4; D is unclear. Trimming left V 0 bases short and J 0 bases short, with 8 bases between. In germline, CDR1 is MGHRA, CDR2 YSYEKL. The CDR3 totals 16 residues.

J is TRBJ1-2 and V is TRBV10-3; no clear D gene. Between the trimmed V and J ends, which lost 6 bases and 4 bases, there was a span of 12 bases. This CDR3 is built from 13 residues. Germline CDR1 is ENHRY and CDR2 is SYGVKD. CDR3 in amino acids: CAIRVNMSYGYTF. The CDR3 nucleotides read TGTGCCATCAGAGTGAATATGAGCTATGGCTACACCTTC.

This rearrangement joins TRBV5-1 to TRBJ2-1, with 10 positions matching TRBD2. The V gene's germline CDR1 is SGHRS and CDR2 YFSETQ. After removal of 1 base from V and 6 bases from J, the junction contained 4 bases not matched to a gene. The CDR3 has 15 residues. The CDR3: CASSLLSGGGNEQFF. The CDR3 coding sequence is TGCGCCAGCAGCTTGTTGAGCGGGGGGGGCAATGAGCAGTTCTTC.

The chain couples TRBV18 to TRBJ2-5; D gene uncertain. Germline V lookup: CDR1 KGHSH, CDR2 LQKENI. V was pared by 3 bases and J by 5 bases, with 19 bases between. CDR3 length: 16 amino acids. The chain's CDR3 is CASSPLANHVRETQYF. Here the CDR3 DNA reads TGTGCCAGCTCACCCCTTGCGAACCACGTCCGGGAGACCCAGTACTTC.

The chain recombines TRBV18 with TRBJ1-2; the match to TRBD1 covers 8 bases. The V gene's germline CDR1 is KGHSH and CDR2 LQKENI. The CDR3 is made up of 15 amino acids. V shed 4 bases and J 3 bases; nucleotides not matched to a gene: 7. The CDR3 region has the DNA TGTGCCAGCTCACTTCAGGGGGCGAGTGACTATGGCTACACCTTC. This sequence encodes CASSLQGASDYGYTF.

The rearrangement links TRBV7-2 to TRBJ2-3; TRBD2 matches at 8 bases. Losses at the gene ends were 3 bases for V and 6 bases for J; bases not matched to a gene: 8. The CDR3 sequence is 15 residues long. Germline loops: CDR1 SGHTA, CDR2 FQGNSA. The CDR3 loop is CASSFGSGTRDTQYF. The CDR3 DNA sequence: TGTGCCAGCAGCTTCGGTAGCGGGACCCGGGATACGCAGTATTTT.

This chain links TRBV7-2 with TRBJ2-2, with TRBD2 matching 8 bases. The V gene's germline CDR1 is SGHTA and CDR2 FQGNSA. Trimming removed 5 bases from V and 1 base from J; junction bases left unmatched: 6. There are 16 residues in the CDR3. In nucleotides, the CDR3 is TGTGCCAGCAGCCCGTTCAGCGGGAGGAACACCGGGGAGCTGTTTTTT. Translation gives CASSPFSGRNTGELFF.

The chain links TRBV6-1 to TRBJ2-1; no clear D. Trimming cost V 3 bases and J 7 bases, with 7 bases left between them. The CDR3 has 12 residues. Germline CDR1 and CDR2: MNHNS and SASEGT. CDR3 amino acids: CASSDSRNEQFF. CDR3 bases: TGTGCCAGCAGTGATAGCCGTAATGAGCAGTTCTTC.

The gene calls are TRBV6-4 and TRBJ2-1; a possible D gene is TRBD1 (5 bases). Trimming cost V 4 bases and J 4 bases, with 14 bases left between them. The germline CDR1 and CDR2 sequences are MRHNA and SNTAGT. The length of the CDR3 is 15 residues. The CDR3 sequence: CASSATPTVYNEQFF. The CDR3 nucleotides are TGTGCCAGCAGTGCCACTCCGACAGTATACAATGAGCAGTTCTTC.

The rearrangement joins TRBV28 to TRBJ1-2; D is perhaps TRBD1 (5 bases). Germline V gene lookup returns CDR1 MDHEN and CDR2 SYDVKM. The CDR3 has 13 residues. V shed 10 bases and J shed 7 bases, with 19 bases lying between them. The CDR3 DNA is TGTGCCATCGGGAGAGGGGAGCCGGGTGGCTACACCTTC. Its protein is CAIGRGEPGGYTF.

V and J are TRBV5-8 and TRBJ1-1; possibly TRBD1 for D (6 bases). V dropped 5 bases and J dropped 4 bases, with 15 bases sitting between them. Germline V gives CDR1 SGHTS, CDR2 YDEGEE. The CDR3 extends over 14 amino acids. CDR3 loop: CASRNPTGITEAFF. CDR3 sequence (DNA): TGTGCCAGCAGGAATCCGACAGGAATCACTGAAGCTTTCTTT.

The rearrangement links TRBV4-3 to TRBJ2-1, with 12 bases matching TRBD2. The V segment lost 4 bases and the J segment 4 bases; nucleotides outside the gene matches: 8. Germline lookup yields CDR1 LGHNA and CDR2 YSLEER. CDR3 length: 17 residues. The CDR3 DNA is TGCGCCAGCAGCCGAGATGCCGGGACTAGCGGGTACAATGAGCAGTTCTTC. Protein product: CASSRDAGTSGYNEQFF.

The rearrangement uses TRBV7-3 and TRBJ2-1; TRBD2 matches at 7 bases. Germline V gives CDR1 SGHTA, CDR2 FQGTGA. The CDR3 is 15 residues long. Trimming took 8 bases from V and 0 from J; bases not matched to a gene: 7. CDR3 region: CASAEGGSSYNEQFF. In DNA form, the CDR3 reads TGTGCCAGCGCTGAAGGCGGGAGCTCCTACAATGAGCAGTTCTTC.

The chain has TRBV19 and TRBJ2-1; 11 nucleotides line up with TRBD2. CDR3 length: 18 residues. Trimming cost V 3 bases and J 0 bases; bases outside gene matches: 7. Per the germline V gene, CDR1 is LNHDA and CDR2 is SQIVND (reference sequence). The CDR3 DNA reads as TGTGCCAGTAGTATTCAGGGGCTAGCGGGAGGCTCCTACAATGAGCAGTTCTTC. Residues: CASSIQGLAGGSYNEQFF. The full variable domain, in which reference TRBV19 and TRBJ2-1 provide the parts outside the CDR3, is DGGITQSPKYLFRKEGQNVTLSCEQNLNHDAMYWYRQDPGQGLRLIYYSQIVNDFQKGDIAEGYSVSREKKESFPLTVTSAQKNPTAFYLCASSIQGLAGGSYNEQFFGPGTRLTVL.

A single count supports this clone. The gene calls are TRBV7-3 and TRBJ2-1, with 10 bases lining up with TRBD2. The CDR3 extends over 15 amino acids. The V gene end was trimmed by 3 bases and the J gene end by 4 bases; junction bases not matched to a gene: 3. CDR1 SGHTA and CDR2 FQGTGA come from the germline V gene. The CDR3 reads CASSFGTSAYNEQFF. The CDR3 DNA sequence: TGTGCCAGCAGCTTTGGGACTAGCGCTTACAATGAGCAGTTCTTC.

The genes are TRBV7-2 and TRBJ1-4; the match to TRBD1 covers 7 bases. Trimming cost V 5 bases and J 8 bases; bases outside gene matches: 8. From germline, CDR1 is SGHTA and CDR2 FQGNSA. The CDR3 is 14 amino acids. The CDR3 here is CASSRTGVQEKLFF. The CDR3, as DNA: TGTGCCAGCAGCCGAACAGGGGTTCAAGAAAAACTGTTTTTT.

The chain joins TRBV4-1 to TRBJ2-2; 13 bases agree with TRBD2. Germline V gene data show CDR1 as MGHRA and CDR2 as YSYEKL. The CDR3 spans 17 residues. Trimming took 0 bases from V and 6 from J; bases not matched to a gene: 4. CDR3 residues: CASSQEGTSGVPGELFF. CDR3 bases: TGCGCCAGCAGCCAAGAAGGGACTAGCGGGGTTCCCGGGGAGCTGTTTTTT.

The chain employs TRBV18 and TRBJ2-2, with TRBD2 identical over 7 bases. This CDR3 is 15 amino acids long. V shed 5 bases and J 6 bases; nucleotides not matched to a gene: 9. Germline CDR1 and CDR2: KGHSH and LQKENI. CDR3 DNA sequence: TGTGCCAGCTCAGGGACTATCGGGAGTGCCGGGGAGCTGTTTTTT. Its translation: CASSGTIGSAGELFF.

This clone was counted once. The chain couples TRBV7-9 to TRBJ2-1; maybe TRBD1 (5 bases). Germline values: CDR1 SEHNR, CDR2 FQNEAQ (reference sequence). V was shortened by 4 bases and J by 12 bases, with 16 bases between the two germline ends. The CDR3 contains 13 residues. This CDR3 is CASSSRRGYGQFF. DNA for the CDR3: TGTGCCAGCAGCTCCCGAAGGGGATACGGGCAGTTCTTC. Supplemented by reference TRBV7-9 and TRBJ2-1, the full variable domain reads DTGVSQNPRHKITKRGQNVTFRCDPISEHNRLYWYRQTLGQGPEFLTYFQNEAQLEKSRLLSDRFSAERPKGSFSTLEIQRTEQGDSAMYLCASSSRRGYGQFFGPGTRLTVL.

The rearrangement links TRBV6-1 to TRBJ2-1, with TRBD2 matching 7 bases. Germline V gene lookup returns CDR1 MNHNS and CDR2 SASEGT. V gave up 8 bases and J gave up 5 bases; unmatched junction bases: 12. CDR3 length: 15 amino acids. CDR3 DNA sequence: TGTGCCAGCGGGCGGGGGTCCTCAGGTCACAATGAGCAGTTCTTC. It is translated as CASGRGSSGHNEQFF.

This chain links TRBV7-8 with TRBJ1-4, with D maybe TRBD1 (6 bases). The CDR3 loop spans 17 amino acids. V lost 1 base and J lost 2, with 14 bases in between. CDR1 and CDR2 from the germline V gene are SGHVS and FQNEAQ. The CDR3: CASSLVSGGLTNEKLFF. CDR3 coding DNA: TGTGCCAGCAGCTTAGTTAGTGGGGGCCTGACTAATGAAAAACTGTTTTTT.

The rearrangement uses TRBV18 and TRBJ2-1; TRBD1 might be the D (5 bases). Germline-derived CDR1 and CDR2 are KGHSH and LQKENI. The CDR3 runs 14 residues. Deletions cut 1 base from V and 7 bases from J, with 11 bases between. DNA for the CDR3: TGTGCCAGCTCACCACAAAGGGGTGGAAATGAGCAGTTCTTC. This translates into CASSPQRGGNEQFF.

This clone was observed a single time. The chain couples TRBV30 to TRBJ2-7, with D possibly matching TRBD2 (6 bases). Germline assignment: CDR1 GTSNPN and CDR2 SVGIG (reference sequence). The CDR3 is made up of 14 amino acids. V was pared by 3 bases and J by 4 bases, with 16 bases between. The CDR3: CAWRGDSHHYEQYF. CDR3 DNA sequence: TGTGCCTGGAGGGGGGACTCACATCATTACGAGCAGTACTTC.

CDR3 residues: CASSLMSGTGAKGGELFF. CDR3 in DNA: TGTGCCAGCAGCTTAATGTCCGGCACAGGGGCTAAGGGCGGGGAGCTGTTTTTT. The gene calls are TRBV7-3 and TRBJ2-2, with TRBD1 matching 7 bases. CDR1 and CDR2 (germline): SGHTA, FQGTGA. V trimming: 1 base; J trimming: 7 bases; junction bases outside the gene matches: 15. This CDR3 spans 18 amino acids.

This clone was seen a handful of times. The V call is TRBV4-2, the J call TRBJ2-3; TRBD2 matches at 13 bases. From germline, CDR1 is LGHNA and CDR2 YNFKEQ. This CDR3 is 20 amino acids long. The V and J ends lost 4 bases and 1 base, in that order; junction bases with no gene match: 14. For the CDR3, the DNA is TGTGCCAGCAGCCCTCTAACACTAGCGGGGGGGCCGGGTCGCACAGATACGCAGTATTTT. Amino acid sequence: CASSPLTLAGGPGRTDTQYF.